Following are 5 T cell receptor beta chains from one sample sequenced in a study of radiotherapy plus CTLA-4 blockade in lung cancer. Clones were sequenced by immunoSEQ multiplex PCR, and TCRdb holds only the in-frame ones, with some missing. The table shows about 25,000 clones, with over 55% occurring only once. The starting material was peripheral blood, obtained from a patient treated with radiotherapy plus ipilimumab. The receptors were gathered from a human donor with non-small cell lung cancer whose response to radiotherapy plus ipilimumab could not be evaluated.

The CDR3 loop reads CASRPRGIAGNTIYF. In DNA form, the CDR3 reads TGTGCCAGCAGGCCTCGGGGTATAGCTGGAAACACCATATATTTT. This chain links TRBV6-4 with TRBJ1-3; no clear D gene. Germline V gives CDR1 MRHNA, CDR2 SNTAGT. The CDR3 is 15 amino acids. The V gene lost 6 bases and the J gene lost 2 bases, with 14 bases spanning the gap.

This clone was counted between two and nine times. The chain carries TRBV5-1 and TRBJ2-5, with D perhaps TRBD1 (6 bases). The V end was cut by 4 bases, the J end by 6 bases, with 13 bases between. This CDR3 has 13 amino acids. Germline CDR1 and CDR2: SGHRS and YFSETQ. The CDR3 DNA reads TGCGCCAGCAGCCCAGGGGTTAGAAAGACCCAGTACTTC. Amino acid sequence: CASSPGVRKTQYF.

The chain links TRBV5-6 to TRBJ2-5; no firm D call. Trimming cost V 0 bases and J 4 bases, with 7 bases left between them. Per the germline V gene, CDR1 is SGHDT and CDR2 is YYEEEE. The CDR3 is 13 amino acids. The CDR3 bases are TGTGCCAGCAGCTTGGGGCTTGGAGAGACCCAGTACTTC. Its protein product is CASSLGLGETQYF.

The chain employs TRBV28 and TRBJ1-2, with D perhaps TRBD1 (5 bases). V was cut by 2 bases and J by 8 bases, with 15 bases left in between. Germline lookup yields CDR1 MDHEN and CDR2 SYDVKM. CDR3 size: 14 residues. Here the CDR3 DNA reads TGTGCCAGCAGTTTACCCCCAGGGCTGCAGGGCTACACCTTC. Translated, it gives CASSLPPGLQGYTF.

The rearrangement joins TRBV5-1 to TRBJ2-5, with a weak D call TRBD1 (6 bases). The J call may be wrong; the DNA end is better matched by TRBJ2-7. CDR1 and CDR2 (germline): SGHRS, YFSETQ. The CDR3 has 17 residues. The CDR3 loop reads CASSLGNPPGAFYEQYF. The CDR3 DNA sequence: TGCGCCAGCAGCTTGGGCAACCCTCCAGGGGCGTTCTACGAGCAGTACTTC.